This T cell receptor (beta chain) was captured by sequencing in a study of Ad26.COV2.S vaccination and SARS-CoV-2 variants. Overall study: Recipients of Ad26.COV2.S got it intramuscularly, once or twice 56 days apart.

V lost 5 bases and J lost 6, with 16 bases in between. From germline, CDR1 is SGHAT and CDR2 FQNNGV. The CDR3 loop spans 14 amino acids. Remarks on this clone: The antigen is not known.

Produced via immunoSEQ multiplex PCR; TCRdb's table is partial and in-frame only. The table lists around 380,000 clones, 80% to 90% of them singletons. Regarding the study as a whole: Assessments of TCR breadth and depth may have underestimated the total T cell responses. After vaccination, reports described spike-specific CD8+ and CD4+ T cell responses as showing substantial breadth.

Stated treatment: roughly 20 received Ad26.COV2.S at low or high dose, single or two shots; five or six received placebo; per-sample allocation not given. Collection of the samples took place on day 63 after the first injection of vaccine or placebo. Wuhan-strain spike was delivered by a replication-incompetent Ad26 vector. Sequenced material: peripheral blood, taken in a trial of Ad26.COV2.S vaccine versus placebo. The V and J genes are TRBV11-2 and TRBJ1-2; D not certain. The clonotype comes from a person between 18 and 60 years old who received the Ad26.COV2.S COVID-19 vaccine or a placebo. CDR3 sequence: CASSKDFVLDGYTF. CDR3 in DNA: TGTGCCAGCAGCAAAGACTTTGTGCTGGATGGCTACACCTTC.